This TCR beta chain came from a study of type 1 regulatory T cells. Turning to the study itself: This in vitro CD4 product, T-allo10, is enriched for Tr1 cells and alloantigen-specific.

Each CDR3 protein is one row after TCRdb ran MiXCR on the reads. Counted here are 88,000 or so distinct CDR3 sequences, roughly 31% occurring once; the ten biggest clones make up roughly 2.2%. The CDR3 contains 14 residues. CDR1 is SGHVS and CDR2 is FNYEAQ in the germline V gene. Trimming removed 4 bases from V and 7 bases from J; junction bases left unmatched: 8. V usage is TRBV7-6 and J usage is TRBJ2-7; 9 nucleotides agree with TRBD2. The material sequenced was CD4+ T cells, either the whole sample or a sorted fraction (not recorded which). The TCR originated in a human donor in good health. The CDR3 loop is CASSSNLAGLEQYF. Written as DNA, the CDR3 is TGTGCCAGCAGCTCCAATCTAGCGGGACTTGAGCAGTACTTC.